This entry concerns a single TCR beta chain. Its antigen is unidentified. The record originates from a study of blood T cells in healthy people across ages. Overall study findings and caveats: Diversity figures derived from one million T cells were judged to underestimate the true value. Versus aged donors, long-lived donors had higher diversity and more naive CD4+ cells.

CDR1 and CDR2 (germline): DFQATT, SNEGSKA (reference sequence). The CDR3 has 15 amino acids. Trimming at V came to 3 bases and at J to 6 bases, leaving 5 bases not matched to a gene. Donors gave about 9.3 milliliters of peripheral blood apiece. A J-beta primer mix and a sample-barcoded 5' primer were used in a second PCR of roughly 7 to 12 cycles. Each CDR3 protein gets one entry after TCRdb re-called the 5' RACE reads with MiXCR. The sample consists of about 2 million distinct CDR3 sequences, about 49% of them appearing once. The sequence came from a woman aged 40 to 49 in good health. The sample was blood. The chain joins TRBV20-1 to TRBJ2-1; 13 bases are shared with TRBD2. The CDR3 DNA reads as TGCAGTGCTAGGGGGACTAGCGGGGAAAGCAATGAGCAGTTCTTC. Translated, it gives CSARGTSGESNEQFF.